This record concerns one T cell receptor beta chain sequence. This sample is part of a study of blood T cell repertoires in COVID-19. The wider study: Spain, Italy and the United States supplied samples that represented acute and convalescent COVID-19. From T cells, B-cell-depleted T cells, or PBMCs came the material, which was cDNA or gDNA.

How the authors handled the data: Estimated nucleated cell counts came from reference gene primer amplification. Method: immunoSEQ multiplex PCR; TCRdb's copy keeps in-frame clones and lacks some. V and J calls and clone size are copied from that table; D and trimming were computed from the DNA. Of roughly 210,000 clones in the sample, less than 90% are singletons; the top ten hold about 1.8%. V was trimmed by 7 bases and J by 5 bases, leaving 10 bases between them. Germline CDR1 reads KGHDR; CDR2 reads SFDVKD. CDR3 length: 13 amino acids. The receptor was derived from a man between 65 and 79 years old with acute or convalescent COVID-19. Material for sequencing was peripheral blood. This chain links TRBV24-1 with TRBJ1-4, with D hard to call. This CDR3 reads CATSGGQNEKLFF. For the CDR3, the DNA is TGTGCCACCAGCGGCGGGCAAAATGAAAAACTGTTTTTT.